This TCR beta chain was sequenced in a study of response to subunit inactivated influenza vaccine. Study-level findings and limits: The authors suggested that few new T cells are recruited per seasonal influenza vaccination.

A few counts support this clonotype. Its antigen is not known. Via MiXCR, TCRdb re-called the RT-PCR reads, giving one row per CDR3 protein. Of hundreds of thousands of distinct CDR3 sequences in the sample, less than 30% were seen once. V lost 4 bases and J lost 9; bases outside the gene matches: 16. There are 16 residues in the CDR3. The germline V gene has CDR1 LGHDT and CDR2 YNNKEL (reference sequence). The sequences come from CD4+ T cells sorted from PBMCs, collected 5 days after vaccination. The chain carries TRBV3-1 and TRBJ2-7; 9 bases agree with TRBD2. The receptor was isolated from a man aged 45-65 years who received an inactivated influenza vaccine. CDR3 in DNA: TGTGCCAGCAGCCCGTCCTACGGCGGGGGGGGGATCTGGCAGTACTTC. Translation: CASSPSYGGGGIWQYF.